This T cell receptor (beta chain) was captured in a study of OX40 agonist ivuxolimab in advanced cancers. General notes on the study: Ivuxolimab was an agonistic, fully human IgG2 monoclonal antibody directed against OX40 (CD134), a costimulatory receptor. Intravenous ivuxolimab was administered to patients every 2 weeks at six dose levels: 0.01, 0.1, 0.3, 1.5, 3 and 10 mg/kg. In the dose-escalation cohort, approximately 80% of patients were male, and the mean age was approximately 60 years with a range of about 20 to 79. Peripheral TCRbeta sequencing was intended to test whether TCR sequence diversity was altered and clonal T-cell expansion was caused by ivuxolimab. The paper describes the monotherapy dose-escalation part (N of about 57 patients) of the phase I trial of ivuxolimab. Of the approximately 50 dose-escalation patients, hepatocellular carcinoma was present in about 20, melanoma in around 15, renal cell carcinoma in 9 and head and neck cancer in 9. Three dose-escalation patients achieved partial responses, one with hepatocellular carcinoma and two with cutaneous melanoma. Prior anti-PD-1, anti-PD-L1 or anti-CTLA-4 therapy was permitted, and 40% to 50% of dose-escalation patients had received checkpoint inhibitors. General conclusions and limits of the study: Which antigens the clonally expanded peripheral T cells were specific for was not determined. Partial responders in the 0.1-3.0 mg/kg groups had among the lowest normalized peripheral clonal expansion, especially among CD8+ T cells. After ivuxolimab, more expanded clones were found on average in CD8+ T cells than in CD4+ T cells. Low levels of normalized T-cell clonal expansion were also shown by some nonresponding patients. At doses from 0.1 to 3.0 mg/kg, clonal expansion was seen in both CD4+ and CD8+ blood T cells between baseline and week 6.

Patients with a history of autoimmune disease or receiving systemic immunosuppression were excluded from the trial. In every dose cohort, peripheral blood was drawn for TCR sequencing at baseline, cycle 4 day 1, and cycle 7 day 1. The samples were drawn from a first-in-human, open-label, multicenter phase I dose-escalation trial of ivuxolimab. Adults with locally advanced or metastatic melanoma, renal cell, hepatocellular, or head and neck squamous cell carcinoma were enrolled in the trial. Before TCR sequencing, CD4+ T cells and CD8+ T cells were sorted from peripheral blood as separate populations. To sequence the TCRbeta CDR3 region, genomic DNA was isolated from the sorted cells. The immunoSEQ Assay was used for sequencing of TCRbeta CDR3 regions. TCRdb took this table from immuneACCESS and kept in-frame rearrangements with V and J called. Such tables lack part of the clones; where checked against another copy, unresolved V genes explain under half of the gap, and the rest is unexplained. Within this sample are about 56,000 clones, with around 86% of them counted one time only. Approximately 4.5% of the sample lies in the top ten.

Germline trimming: 6 bases from V, 1 base from J; junction bases outside gene matches: 7. Via the germline V gene, CDR1 is SNHLY and CDR2 FYNNEI. The CDR3 runs 15 amino acids, cysteine and phenylalanine included. Of the read, only the CDR3 DNA is kept; its 45 bases are in frame from base 1. To note about this clone: There is no known antigen for this receptor. There are no base qualities to consult, and no much larger clone falls within one base.

The V and J genes are TRBV2 and TRBJ1-1; 8 bases in the junction line up with TRBD1. This sample comprised CD4+ or CD8+ T cells sorted from blood, obtained in a trial of the OX40 agonist ivuxolimab. This TCR derives from an adult with an advanced solid tumor such as melanoma, head and neck, liver or kidney cancer. CDR3 loop: CASRAGQGGNTEAFF. Here is the DNA: TGTGCCAGCAGGGCCGGACAGGGTGGGAACACTGAAGCTTTCTTT.